Listed below are T cell receptor beta chains from one sample, sequenced in a study of blood T cell repertoires in COVID-19. The data were produced by immunoSEQ multiplex PCR, yet TCRdb's version contains in-frame clones alone and is incomplete. The table records more than 200,000 clones, about 91% of them present only once. The sequenced sample was peripheral blood. All receptors derive from a woman in her 30s with COVID-19, enrolled during active disease. Both conserved end residues are part of each CDR3. Fields, in order: J gene, clone size, D gene, V gene, CDR3 DNA, CDR3 protein. D genes are given only for firm matches. Clone size, where shown, is once, few, many, or a class for clones that have expanded.

J gene: TRBJ2-7
clone size: -
D gene: TRBD1
V gene: TRBV6-5
CDR3 DNA: TGTGCCAGCAGTACGGACAGGGGAAGCTCCTACGAGCAGTACTTC
CDR3 protein: CASSTDRGSSYEQYF

J gene: TRBJ2-1
clone size: few
D gene: TRBD1
V gene: TRBV27
CDR3 DNA: TGTGCCAGCAGTGGGGGAGCAGGGGGCAATGAGCAGTTCTTC
CDR3 protein: CASSGGAGGNEQFF

J gene: TRBJ2-4
clone size: -
D gene: TRBD1
V gene: TRBV6-6
CDR3 DNA: TGTGCCAGCAGTTACGGACAGGGAGCCAAAAACATTCAGTACTTC
CDR3 protein: CASSYGQGAKNIQYF

J gene: TRBJ2-2
clone size: -
D gene: TRBD2
V gene: TRBV7-2
CDR3 DNA: TGTGCCAGCACCGGGACTATTAACACCGGGGAGCTGTTTTTT
CDR3 protein: CASTGTINTGELFF

J gene: TRBJ1-5
clone size: once
D gene: -
V gene: TRBV9
CDR3 DNA: TGTGCCAGCAGCGTAGATGGGGGGGGCAATCAGCCCCAGCATTTT
CDR3 protein: CASSVDGGGNQPQHF

J gene: TRBJ2-5
clone size: -
D gene: TRBD1
V gene: TRBV4-1
CDR3 DNA: TGCGCCAGCAGCCAAGAAGGGACGCCGGACAGGAGGGAGACCCAGTACTTC
CDR3 protein: CASSQEGTPDRRETQYF

J gene: TRBJ2-2
clone size: once
D gene: TRBD2
V gene: TRBV2
CDR3 DNA: TGTGCCAGCAGTGAAAATTCAGCGGGAGTTCAAACCGGGGAGCTGTTTTTT
CDR3 protein: CASSENSAGVQTGELFF

J gene: TRBJ2-3
clone size: -
D gene: TRBD1
V gene: TRBV7-2
CDR3 DNA: TGTGCCAGCAGCTTGACAGGGATAAGCACAGATACGCAGTATTTT
CDR3 protein: CASSLTGISTDTQYF

J gene: TRBJ2-1
clone size: -
D gene: TRBD1
V gene: TRBV7-9
CDR3 DNA: TGTGCCAGCAGTCGGGACAGCAATGAGCAGTTCTTC
CDR3 protein: CASSRDSNEQFF

J gene: TRBJ1-1
clone size: -
D gene: -
V gene: TRBV27
CDR3 DNA: TGTGCCAGCAGTCTAGAGGGGGTAACTGAAGCTTTCTTT
CDR3 protein: CASSLEGVTEAFF

J gene: TRBJ1-4
clone size: many
D gene: TRBD1
V gene: TRBV9
CDR3 DNA: TGTGCCAGCAGCGAGACAGGGGGCCTTTCTCCTAATGAAAAACTGTTTTTT
CDR3 protein: CASSETGGLSPNEKLFF

J gene: TRBJ2-3
clone size: -
D gene: -
V gene: TRBV5-6
CDR3 DNA: TGTGCCAGCAGCTTGGCTAGCACAGATACGCAGTATTTT
CDR3 protein: CASSLASTDTQYF

J gene: TRBJ2-1
clone size: few
D gene: TRBD2
V gene: TRBV4-2
CDR3 DNA: TGTGCCAGCAGCCACATACTAGCGGGGGGGCCCGAGAATGAGCAGTTCTTC
CDR3 protein: CASSHILAGGPENEQFF

J gene: TRBJ2-3
clone size: -
D gene: TRBD1
V gene: TRBV7-9
CDR3 DNA: TGTGCCAGCAGCGGGGACAGGGAAACAGATACGCAGTATTTT
CDR3 protein: CASSGDRETDTQYF

J gene: TRBJ2-2
clone size: -
D gene: -
V gene: TRBV19
CDR3 DNA: TGTGCCAGTAGTATTCGGTCGGCAGGTCAGTCAGGGGAGCTGTTTTTT
CDR3 protein: CASSIRSAGQSGELFF

J gene: TRBJ2-1
clone size: -
D gene: TRBD2
V gene: TRBV24-1
CDR3 DNA: TGTGCCACCAGTGACCACCGCGGACTAGCGGAGTACAATGAGCAGTTCTTC
CDR3 protein: CATSDHRGLAEYNEQFF

J gene: TRBJ2-1
clone size: -
D gene: TRBD2
V gene: TRBV4-2
CDR3 DNA: TGTGCCAGCAGCACGGCCGGGGGGGGGCTGGCCGCTGAGCAGTTCTTC
CDR3 protein: CASSTAGGGLAAEQFF

J gene: TRBJ1-1
clone size: -
D gene: TRBD1
V gene: TRBV2
CDR3 DNA: TGTGCCAGGGAAGGGACAGGGGACACTGAAGCTTTCTTT
CDR3 protein: CAREGTGDTEAFF

J gene: TRBJ1-2
clone size: -
D gene: -
V gene: TRBV7-2
CDR3 DNA: TGTGCCAGCAGCCCACGGACACGGTTTCTTAACTATGGCTACACCTTC
CDR3 protein: CASSPRTRFLNYGYTF

J gene: TRBJ1-2
clone size: -
D gene: -
V gene: TRBV3-1/TRBV3-2
CDR3 DNA: TGTGCCAGCAGCCAAGATGTGAGTAATCGGTTGTCGGGCTACACCTTC
CDR3 protein: CASSQDVSNRLSGYTF

J gene: TRBJ1-2
clone size: -
D gene: -
V gene: TRBV11-2
CDR3 DNA: TGTGCCAGCAGCTTAATCCCAGTCAGGGGAAGGGACTATGGCTACACCTTC
CDR3 protein: CASSLIPVRGRDYGYTF

J gene: TRBJ1-1
clone size: -
D gene: -
V gene: TRBV4-3
CDR3 DNA: TGCGCCAGCAGCCAAGTCGTAGGGGGCACTGAAGCTTTCTTT
CDR3 protein: CASSQVVGGTEAFF

J gene: TRBJ2-1
clone size: -
D gene: TRBD2
V gene: TRBV7-2
CDR3 DNA: TGTGCCAGCACCCTTAGCGGGACGTACAATGAGCAGTTCTTC
CDR3 protein: CASTLSGTYNEQFF

J gene: TRBJ1-6
clone size: -
D gene: -
V gene: TRBV29-1
CDR3 DNA: TGCAGCGTTGGGTCTGGACACATTAATTCACCCCTCCACTTT
CDR3 protein: CSVGSGHINSPLHF

J gene: TRBJ2-1
clone size: -
D gene: TRBD2
V gene: TRBV10-3
CDR3 DNA: TGTGCCACGGATAGCGGGAGGGAATACAATGAGCAGTTCTTC
CDR3 protein: CATDSGREYNEQFF

J gene: TRBJ1-1
clone size: -
D gene: -
V gene: TRBV5-6
CDR3 DNA: TGTGCCAGCAGCCCGGGGATAGGCCCGATCGTCGGGACTGAAGCTTTCTTT
CDR3 protein: CASSPGIGPIVGTEAFF

J gene: TRBJ2-1
clone size: once
D gene: TRBD2
V gene: TRBV9
CDR3 DNA: TGTGCCAGCAGCTCCGGACTAGAGTACAATGAGCAGTTCTTC
CDR3 protein: CASSSGLEYNEQFF